This T cell receptor beta chain was observed in a study of blood T cell repertoires in COVID-19. Original data processing: Amplification of reference gene primers provided the estimated nucleated cell counts. Here immunoSEQ multiplex PCR was the method, and the copy in TCRdb shows in-frame clones only, minus some. D and trimming come from the DNA, and the V and J calls and clone size come from that table. This sample has approximately 94,000 clones, with about 86% found just once. The CDR3 length is 14 residues. Per the germline V gene, CDR1 is SGHAT and CDR2 is FQNNGV. The V gene end was trimmed by 5 bases and the J gene end by 7 bases; junction bases not matched to a gene: 8.

The chain is built from TRBV11-2 and TRBJ2-1; TRBD2 matches 7 bases. The receptor's source is a woman between 70 and 85 years old with acute or convalescent COVID-19. Sequenced material: peripheral blood. The CDR3 DNA sequence: TGTGCCAGCAGCGTGGGGACTAAACAAAATGAGCAGTTCTTC. Translation: CASSVGTKQNEQFF.